The 22 T cell receptor beta chains presented below share a single source sample, sequenced in a study of cytomegalovirus exposure and HLA in healthy donors (dated by TCRdb to about 2017). The library came from the immunoSEQ multiplex PCR assay. For the multiplex PCR, a mixture combining 60 forward primers for TCR Vbeta segments and 13 reverse primers for TCR Jbeta segments was used. Imported from immuneACCESS, the table was reduced by TCRdb to in-frame sequences with V and J called. These copies leave out some clones; in studies compared against another copy, an unresolved V gene accounts for under half, and the cause of the remainder is not known. This sample has nearly 110,000 clones in its table, and around 77% of those were observed once. 4.2% of the sample is in the top ten clones. The sequenced sample was PBMCs. Source of these receptors: a male donor in good health and CMV-seronegative.

This clone was detected only once. This chain joins TRBV9 and TRBJ1-4; D possibly corresponds to TRBD1 (5 bases). V was trimmed by 4 bases and J by 0 bases, leaving 13 bases between them. This CDR3 contains 16 residues. Germline CDR1 SGDLS, CDR2 YYNGEE. CDR3 sequence: CASSPGDRPTNEKLFF. The CDR3 region has the DNA TGTGCCAGCAGCCCGGGGGACCGACCAACTAATGAAAAACTGTTTTTT.

This clone was observed once. This chain links TRBV4-2 with TRBJ2-7; TRBD2 agrees at 10 bases. Germline V CDR1 and CDR2: LGHNA, YNFKEQ. CDR3 length: 16 residues. V shed 3 bases, J shed 4 bases, and the junction held 9 bases outside the gene matches. The CDR3 DNA reads as TGTGCCAGCAGCCACTCCCTAGCGGGGGAAAAGTACGAGCAGTACTTC. As protein: CASSHSLAGEKYEQYF.

J is TRBJ2-1 and V is TRBV7-9; tentative D call: TRBD1 (8 bases). Germline values: CDR1 SEHNR, CDR2 FQNEAQ (reference sequence). Trimming stripped 5 bases from V and 4 bases from J, with 18 bases between. The length of the CDR3 is 16 residues. For the CDR3, the DNA is TGTGCCAGCAGCCAGCGGGGACAGGTACTGTACAATGAGCAGTTCTTC. Its translation: CASSQRGQVLYNEQFF. Full variable domain (remainder filled in from reference TRBV7-9 and TRBJ2-1): DTGVSQNPRHKITKRGQNVTFRCDPISEHNRLYWYRQTLGQGPEFLTYFQNEAQLEKSRLLSDRFSAERPKGSFSTLEIQRTEQGDSAMYLCASSQRGQVLYNEQFFGPGTRLTVL.

The rearrangement joins TRBV5-1 to TRBJ2-1, with TRBD2 matching over 7 bases. From germline, CDR1 is SGHRS and CDR2 YFSETQ. With V trimmed by 6 bases and J by 9 bases, 9 bases remained unmatched. This CDR3 spans 13 amino acids. The CDR3 is CASTRESRSEQFF. CDR3 sequence (DNA): TGCGCCAGCACGCGGGAGTCTAGGAGTGAGCAGTTCTTC.

The gene calls are TRBV28 and TRBJ2-4; TRBD1 is a possible D gene (5 bases). Trimming removed 2 bases from V and 0 bases from J, with 17 bases in between. The CDR3 loop spans 18 amino acids. From germline, CDR1 is MDHEN and CDR2 SYDVKM. As DNA, the CDR3 is TGTGCCAGCAGTTTAGCCTACAGGTATACCTTAGCCAAAAACATTCAGTACTTC. Its protein product is CASSLAYRYTLAKNIQYF.

The chain links TRBV7-9 to TRBJ1-1; 7 positions match TRBD1. Losses at the gene ends were 5 bases for V and 4 bases for J; bases not matched to a gene: 7. The CDR3 extends over 14 amino acids. Germline V gives CDR1 SEHNR, CDR2 FQNEAQ (reference sequence). The CDR3 loop reads CASSPPGQFTEAFF. The CDR3 DNA follows: TGTGCCAGCAGCCCCCCGGGACAGTTCACTGAAGCTTTCTTT.

The CDR3 DNA reads TGTGCCAGCAGTGAACTCAGGGTCTCCACTGAAGCTTTCTTT. Its translation: CASSELRVSTEAFF. This chain links TRBV2 with TRBJ1-1, with a possible D match to TRBD1 (5 bases). CDR3 length: 14 amino acids. Trimming removed 2 bases from V and 4 bases from J, with 11 bases in between. The germline CDR1 and CDR2 sequences are SNHLY and FYNNEI.

This clone occurred a few times. V and J are TRBV6-1 and TRBJ2-1, with D uncertain. Looked up from germline, CDR1 is MNHNS and CDR2 is SASEGT. The V end was cut by 7 bases, the J end by 3 bases, with 10 bases between. The CDR3 has 13 amino acids. The CDR3, as DNA: TGTGCCAGCAACGAGCAAAACTACAATGAGCAGTTCTTC. This gives the protein CASNEQNYNEQFF.

The chain employs TRBV6-4 and TRBJ2-1, with a tentative D call TRBD1 (6 bases). Trimming cost V 5 bases and J 6 bases, with 23 bases left between them. CDR1 is MRHNA, CDR2 SNTAGT, per germline. There are 17 residues in the CDR3. Written as DNA, the CDR3 is TGTGCCAGCAGTTTACAGGGTTTGGCATCGACGGGCAATGAGCAGTTCTTC. Encoded protein: CASSLQGLASTGNEQFF.

This chain uses TRBV7-6 with TRBJ2-5; D is perhaps TRBD2 (6 bases). The CDR3 covers 14 residues. Germline V lookup: CDR1 SGHVS, CDR2 FNYEAQ. The ends were cut back, 3 bases at V and 11 bases at J, with 19 bases in the middle. Here the CDR3 DNA reads TGTGCCAGCAGCTTGGTTAGCGGAGCCGGGAAGCAGTACTTC. Its protein is CASSLVSGAGKQYF.

The chain couples TRBV2 to TRBJ1-2; D is possibly TRBD1 (5 bases). Germline V gives CDR1 SNHLY, CDR2 FYNNEI. V was shortened by 2 bases and J by 1 base, with 17 bases between the two germline ends. The CDR3 runs to 17 residues. The CDR3 nucleotides are TGTGCCAGCAGTGAAACTCTAGTTGGACAAAATAACTATGGCTACACCTTC. It is translated as CASSETLVGQNNYGYTF.

The rearrangement joins TRBV7-2 to TRBJ2-1; 12 bases agree with TRBD2. This CDR3 region has 17 residues. CDR1 is SGHTA and CDR2 is FQGNSA in the germline V gene. J was trimmed by 0 bases and V by 5 bases; bases with no gene match: 5. The CDR3 sequence is CASSRLAGALSYNEQFF. CDR3 sequence (DNA): TGTGCCAGCAGCCGACTAGCGGGAGCCCTCTCCTACAATGAGCAGTTCTTC.

This rearrangement joins TRBV19 to TRBJ2-1, with unresolved D. V lost 2 bases, J lost 7 bases, and 15 bases lay in between. This CDR3 comprises 15 residues. The germline gives CDR1 LNHDA, CDR2 SQIVND (reference sequence). The CDR3 protein is CASSISTYALNEQFF. Written as DNA, the CDR3 is TGTGCCAGTAGTATAAGTACTTACGCCCTGAATGAGCAGTTCTTC.

There are a few counts of this clone. V usage is TRBV2 and J usage is TRBJ2-6; no reliable D call. V was shortened by 6 bases and J by 1 base, with 7 bases between the two germline ends. This CDR3 spans 14 amino acids. Germline-derived CDR1 and CDR2 are SNHLY and FYNNEI. CDR3 protein: CASRLTSGANVLTF. The CDR3 nucleotides are TGTGCCAGCAGGCTAACGTCTGGGGCCAACGTCCTGACTTTC.

V gene TRBV19 combines with J gene TRBJ2-7; TRBD1 aligns across 7 bases. There are 15 residues in the CDR3. V gave up 5 bases and J gave up 5 bases; unmatched junction bases: 12. Germline-derived CDR1 and CDR2 are LNHDA and SQIVND (reference sequence). In nucleotides, the CDR3 is TGTGCCAGTAGTCCCCAGACAGGGCATACCCACGAGCAGTACTTC. Its translation: CASSPQTGHTHEQYF.

The J gene is TRBJ2-1, the V gene TRBV2; D is possibly TRBD1 (6 bases). In germline, CDR1 is SNHLY, CDR2 FYNNEI. CDR3 size: 17 residues. V lost 5 bases and J 3 bases, leaving 20 bases between the germline ends. CDR3 coding DNA: TGTGCCAGCAGTTCTAGGCGGACAGTTGAGAACTACAATGAGCAGTTCTTC. Translation gives CASSSRRTVENYNEQFF.

The rearrangement uses TRBV27 and TRBJ2-2; TRBD1 agrees at 8 bases. With 7 bases clipped from V and 5 bases from J, the junction kept 3 bases outside the gene matches. Per the germline V gene, CDR1 is MNHEY and CDR2 is SMNVEV (reference sequence). The CDR3 consists of 13 residues. The CDR3 DNA reads as TGTGCCAGCAAGGACAGGGTGACCGGGGAGCTGTTTTTT. Amino acids: CASKDRVTGELFF.

The chain joins TRBV7-6 to TRBJ2-2; TRBD2 is a possible D gene (6 bases). In germline, CDR1 is SGHVS, CDR2 FNYEAQ. The CDR3 is 15 amino acids. V shed 5 bases and J shed 4 bases, with 14 bases lying between them. The CDR3 DNA reads TGTGCCAGCAGCCCGGAGGGCGCTGCCACCGGGGAGCTGTTTTTT. This translates into CASSPEGAATGELFF.

The rearrangement links TRBV6-1 to TRBJ2-5; 11 nucleotides line up with TRBD2. Germline V gene data show CDR1 as MNHNS and CDR2 as SASEGT. Trimming took 8 bases from V and 4 from J; bases not matched to a gene: 6. The CDR3 covers 14 residues. The CDR3 reads CASLAGGGGETQYF. In nucleotides, the CDR3 is TGTGCCAGCTTAGCGGGAGGGGGCGGAGAGACCCAGTACTTC.

CDR3 coding DNA: TGTGCCAGCTCGAAAAGGGCAGGGGCCGAGGCTGAAGCTTTCTTT. Protein product: CASSKRAGAEAEAFF. The chain recombines TRBV18 with TRBJ1-1, with D perhaps TRBD1 (6 bases). The CDR3 sequence is 15 residues long. Germline V gene sequence: CDR1 KGHSH, CDR2 LQKENI. Trimming cost V 6 bases and J 6 bases, with 20 bases left between them.

This chain links TRBV18 with TRBJ2-3; 15 nucleotides line up with TRBD2. From germline, CDR1 is KGHSH and CDR2 LQKENI. V lost 0 bases to trimming and J lost 2 bases; unmatched junction nucleotides: 9. This CDR3 contains 20 residues. The CDR3 DNA sequence: TGTGCCAGCTCACCACCAATGGGACTAGCGGGAGGTGGGGCCACAGATACGCAGTATTTT. Translating gives CASSPPMGLAGGGATDTQYF.

V is TRBV6-4 and J is TRBJ1-2; no definite D call. There are 12 residues in the CDR3. V was clipped by 3 bases and J by 4 bases, with 6 bases between them. Germline CDR1 and CDR2: MRHNA and SNTAGT. The CDR3 sequence is CASSEGGYGYTF. The CDR3 nucleotides are TGTGCCAGCAGTGAAGGAGGCTATGGCTACACCTTC.